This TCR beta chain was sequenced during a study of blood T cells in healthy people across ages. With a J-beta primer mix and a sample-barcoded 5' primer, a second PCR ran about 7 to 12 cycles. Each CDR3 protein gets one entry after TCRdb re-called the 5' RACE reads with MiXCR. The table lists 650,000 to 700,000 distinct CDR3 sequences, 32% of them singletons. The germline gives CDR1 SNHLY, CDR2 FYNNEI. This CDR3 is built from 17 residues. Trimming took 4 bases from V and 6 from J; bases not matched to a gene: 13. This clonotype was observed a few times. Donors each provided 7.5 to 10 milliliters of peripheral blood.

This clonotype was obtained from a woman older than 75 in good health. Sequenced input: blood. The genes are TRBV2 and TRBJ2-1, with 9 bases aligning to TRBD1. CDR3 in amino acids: CASSVVPGQGQGNEQFF. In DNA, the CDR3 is TGTGCCAGCAGTGTGGTTCCGGGACAGGGACAGGGCAATGAGCAGTTCTTC.